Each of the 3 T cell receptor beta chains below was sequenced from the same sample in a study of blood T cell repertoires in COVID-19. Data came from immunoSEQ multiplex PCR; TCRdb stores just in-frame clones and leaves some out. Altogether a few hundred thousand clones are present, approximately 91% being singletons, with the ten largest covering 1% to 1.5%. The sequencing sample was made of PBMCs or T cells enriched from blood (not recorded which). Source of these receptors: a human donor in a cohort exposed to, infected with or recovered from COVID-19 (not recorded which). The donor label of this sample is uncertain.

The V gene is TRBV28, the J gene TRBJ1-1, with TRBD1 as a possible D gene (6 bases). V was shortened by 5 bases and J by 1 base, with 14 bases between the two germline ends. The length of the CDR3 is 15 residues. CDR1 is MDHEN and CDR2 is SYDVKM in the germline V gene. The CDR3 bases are TGTGCCAGCAGTAGGGGGGGACATACGAACACTGAAGCTTTCTTT. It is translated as CASSRGGHTNTEAFF.

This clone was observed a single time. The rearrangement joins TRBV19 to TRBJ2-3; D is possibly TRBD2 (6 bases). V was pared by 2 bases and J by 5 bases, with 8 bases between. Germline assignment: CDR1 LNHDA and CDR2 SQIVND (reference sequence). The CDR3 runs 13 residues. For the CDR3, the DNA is TGTGCCAGTAGTATACGGGGGTTAGATACGCAGTATTTT. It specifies CASSIRGLDTQYF.

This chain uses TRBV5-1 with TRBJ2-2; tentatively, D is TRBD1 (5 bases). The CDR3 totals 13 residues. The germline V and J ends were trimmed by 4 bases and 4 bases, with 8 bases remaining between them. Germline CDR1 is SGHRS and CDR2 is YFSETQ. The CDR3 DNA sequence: TGCGCCAGCAGCGTGGACATCACCGGGGAGCTGTTTTTT. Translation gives CASSVDITGELFF.